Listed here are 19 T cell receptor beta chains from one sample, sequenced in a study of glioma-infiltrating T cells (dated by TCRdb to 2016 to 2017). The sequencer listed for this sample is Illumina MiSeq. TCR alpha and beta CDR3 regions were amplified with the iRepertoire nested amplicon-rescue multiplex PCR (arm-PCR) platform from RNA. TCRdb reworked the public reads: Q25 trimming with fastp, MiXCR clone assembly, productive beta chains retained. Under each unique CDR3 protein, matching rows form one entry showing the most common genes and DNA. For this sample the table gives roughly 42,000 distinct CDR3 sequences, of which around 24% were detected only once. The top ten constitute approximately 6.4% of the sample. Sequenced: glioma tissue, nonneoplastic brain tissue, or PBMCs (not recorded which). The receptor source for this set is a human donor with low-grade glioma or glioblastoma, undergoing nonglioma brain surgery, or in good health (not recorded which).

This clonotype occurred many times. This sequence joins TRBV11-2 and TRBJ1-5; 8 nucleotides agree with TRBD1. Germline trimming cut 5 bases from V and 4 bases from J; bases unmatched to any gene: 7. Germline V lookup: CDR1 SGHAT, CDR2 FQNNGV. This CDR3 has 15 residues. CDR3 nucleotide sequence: TGTGCCAGCAGCCCTCGGACAGGGATTAATCAGCCCCAGCATTTT. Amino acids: CASSPRTGINQPQHF.

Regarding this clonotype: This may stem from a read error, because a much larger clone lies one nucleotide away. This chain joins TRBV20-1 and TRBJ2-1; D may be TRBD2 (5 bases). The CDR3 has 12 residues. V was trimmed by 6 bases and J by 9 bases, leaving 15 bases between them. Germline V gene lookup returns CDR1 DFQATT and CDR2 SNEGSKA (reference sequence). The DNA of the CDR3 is TGCAGTGCCCCCGGCTCGAGGGCTGAGCAGTTCTTC. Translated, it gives CSAPGSRAEQFF.

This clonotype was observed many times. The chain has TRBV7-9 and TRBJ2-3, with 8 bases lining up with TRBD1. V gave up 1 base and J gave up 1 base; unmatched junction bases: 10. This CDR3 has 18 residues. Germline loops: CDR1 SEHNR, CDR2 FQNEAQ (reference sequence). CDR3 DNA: TGTGCCAGCAGCTTAGTCGGGGGACAGGTGGTCGGCACAGATACGCAGTATTTT. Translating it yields CASSLVGGQVVGTDTQYF.

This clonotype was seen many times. CDR3 DNA: TGTGCCAGCAGTTTATTGGCTGGAGAGCAGTTCTTC. Translation gives CASSLLAGEQFF. The chain recombines TRBV28 with TRBJ2-1; D is undetermined. The CDR3 loop spans 12 amino acids. Germline V CDR1 and CDR2: MDHEN, SYDVKM. The germline V and J ends were trimmed by 1 base and 10 bases, with 8 bases remaining between them.

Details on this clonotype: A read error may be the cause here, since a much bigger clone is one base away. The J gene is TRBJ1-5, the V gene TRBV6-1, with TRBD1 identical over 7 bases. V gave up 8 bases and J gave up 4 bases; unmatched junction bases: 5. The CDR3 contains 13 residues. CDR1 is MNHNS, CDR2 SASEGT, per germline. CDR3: CASSFRGNQPQHF. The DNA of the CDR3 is TGTGCCAGCTCTTTCAGGGGGAATCAGCCCCAGCATTTT.

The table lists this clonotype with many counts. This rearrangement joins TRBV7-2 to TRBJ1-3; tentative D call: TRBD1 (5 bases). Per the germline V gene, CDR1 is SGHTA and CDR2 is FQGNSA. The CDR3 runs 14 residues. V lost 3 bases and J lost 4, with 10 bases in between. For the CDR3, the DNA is TGTGCCAGCAGCTTCCGGGGGTACGGAAACACCATATATTTT. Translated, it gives CASSFRGYGNTIYF. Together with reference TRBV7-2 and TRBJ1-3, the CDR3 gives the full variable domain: GAGVSQSPSNKVTEKGKDVELRCDPISGHTALYWYRQSLGQGLEFLIYFQGNSAPDKSGLPSDRFSAERTGGSVSTLTIQRTQQEDSAVYLCASSFRGYGNTIYFGEGSWLTVV.

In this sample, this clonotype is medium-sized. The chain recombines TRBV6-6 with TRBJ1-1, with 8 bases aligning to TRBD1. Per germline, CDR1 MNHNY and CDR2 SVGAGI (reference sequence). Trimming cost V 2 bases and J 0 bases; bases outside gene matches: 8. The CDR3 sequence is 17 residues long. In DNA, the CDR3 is TGTGCCAGCAGTTACACCGGGACAGGCTTCATGAACACTGAAGCTTTCTTT. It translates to CASSYTGTGFMNTEAFF.

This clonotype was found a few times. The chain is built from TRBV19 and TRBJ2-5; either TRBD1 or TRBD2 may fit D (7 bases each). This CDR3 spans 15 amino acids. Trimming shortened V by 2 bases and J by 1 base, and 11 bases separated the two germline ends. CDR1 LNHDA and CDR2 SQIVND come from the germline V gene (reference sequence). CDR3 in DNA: TGTGCCAGTAGTATATCAGGGGGGGGCCAAGAGACCCAGTACTTC. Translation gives CASSISGGGQETQYF.

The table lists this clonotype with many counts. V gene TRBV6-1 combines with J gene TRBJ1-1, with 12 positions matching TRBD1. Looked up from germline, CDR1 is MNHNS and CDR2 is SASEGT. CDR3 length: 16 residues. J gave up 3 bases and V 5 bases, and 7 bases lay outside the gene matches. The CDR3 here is CASSQGTGGGYTEAFF. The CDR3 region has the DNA TGTGCCAGCAGTCAAGGGACAGGGGGCGGGTACACTGAAGCTTTCTTT.

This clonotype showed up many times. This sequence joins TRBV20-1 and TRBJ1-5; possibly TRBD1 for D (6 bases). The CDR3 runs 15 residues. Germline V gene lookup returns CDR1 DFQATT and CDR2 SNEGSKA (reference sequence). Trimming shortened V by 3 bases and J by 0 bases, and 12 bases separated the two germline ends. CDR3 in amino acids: CSASVQGYSNQPQHF. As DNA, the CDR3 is TGCAGTGCTAGCGTACAGGGCTATAGCAATCAGCCCCAGCATTTT.

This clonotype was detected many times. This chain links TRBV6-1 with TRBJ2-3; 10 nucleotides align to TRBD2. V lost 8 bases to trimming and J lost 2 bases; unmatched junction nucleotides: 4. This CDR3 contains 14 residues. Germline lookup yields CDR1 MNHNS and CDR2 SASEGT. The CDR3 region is CASWTSGLTDTQYF. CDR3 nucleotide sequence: TGTGCCAGCTGGACTAGCGGACTCACAGATACGCAGTATTTT.

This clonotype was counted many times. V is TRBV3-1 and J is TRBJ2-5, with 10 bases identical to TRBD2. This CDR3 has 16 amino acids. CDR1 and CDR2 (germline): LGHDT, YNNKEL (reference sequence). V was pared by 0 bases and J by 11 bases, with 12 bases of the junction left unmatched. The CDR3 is CASSQEGGSGGFHQYF. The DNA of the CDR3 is TGTGCCAGCAGCCAAGAAGGGGGTAGCGGGGGGTTTCATCAGTACTTC.

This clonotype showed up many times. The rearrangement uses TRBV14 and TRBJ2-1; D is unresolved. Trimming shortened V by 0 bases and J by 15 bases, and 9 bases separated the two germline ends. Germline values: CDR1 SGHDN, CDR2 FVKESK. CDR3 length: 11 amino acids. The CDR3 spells CASSQDSSWFF. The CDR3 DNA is TGTGCCAGCAGCCAAGATTCGTCTTGGTTCTTC.

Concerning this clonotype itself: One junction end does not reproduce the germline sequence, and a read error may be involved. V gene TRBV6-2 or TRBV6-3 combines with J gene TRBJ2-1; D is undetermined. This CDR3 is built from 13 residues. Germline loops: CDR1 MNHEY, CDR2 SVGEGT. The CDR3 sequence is CVSSYSKEGEQFF. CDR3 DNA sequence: TGTGTCAGCAGTTACTCTAAGGAAGGTGAGCAGTTCTTC.

The CDR3 DNA follows: TGTGCCAGCAGCTTAGGCGTGGTGGCCTACAATGAGCAGTTCTTC. This sequence encodes CASSLGVVAYNEQFF. This sequence joins TRBV7-2 and TRBJ2-1; D not resolved. Germline V gene data show CDR1 as SGHTA and CDR2 as FQGNSA. Trimming removed 1 base from V and 2 bases from J, with 9 bases in between. This CDR3 region has 15 residues.

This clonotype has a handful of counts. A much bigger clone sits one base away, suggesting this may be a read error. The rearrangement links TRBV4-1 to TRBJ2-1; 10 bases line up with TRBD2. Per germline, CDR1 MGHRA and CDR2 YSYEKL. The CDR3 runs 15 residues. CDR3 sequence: CASSPTSGEGNEQSF. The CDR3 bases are TGCGCCAGCAGCCCCACTAGCGGGGAGGGCAATGAGCAGTCCTTC.

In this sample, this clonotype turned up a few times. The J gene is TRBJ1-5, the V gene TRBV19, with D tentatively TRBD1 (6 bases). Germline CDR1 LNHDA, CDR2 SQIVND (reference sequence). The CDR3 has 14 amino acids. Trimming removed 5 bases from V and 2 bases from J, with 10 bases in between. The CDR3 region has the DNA TGTGCCAGTAGTGAGGGGGGAGGCAATCAGCCCCAGCATTTT. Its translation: CASSEGGGNQPQHF.

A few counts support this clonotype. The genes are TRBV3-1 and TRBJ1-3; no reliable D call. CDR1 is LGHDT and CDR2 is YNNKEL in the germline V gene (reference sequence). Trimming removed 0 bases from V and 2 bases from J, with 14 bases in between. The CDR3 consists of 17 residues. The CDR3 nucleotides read TGTGCCAGCAGCCAAGATAATACCAGGCATGCTGGAAACACCATATATTTT. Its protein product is CASSQDNTRHAGNTIYF.

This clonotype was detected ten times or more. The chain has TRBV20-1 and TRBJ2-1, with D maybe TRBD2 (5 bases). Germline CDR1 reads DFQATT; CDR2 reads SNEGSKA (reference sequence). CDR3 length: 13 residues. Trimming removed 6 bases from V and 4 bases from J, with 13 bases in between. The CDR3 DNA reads TGCAGTGCCCAGCGGATCCTTTACAATGAGCAGTTCTTC. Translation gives CSAQRILYNEQFF.